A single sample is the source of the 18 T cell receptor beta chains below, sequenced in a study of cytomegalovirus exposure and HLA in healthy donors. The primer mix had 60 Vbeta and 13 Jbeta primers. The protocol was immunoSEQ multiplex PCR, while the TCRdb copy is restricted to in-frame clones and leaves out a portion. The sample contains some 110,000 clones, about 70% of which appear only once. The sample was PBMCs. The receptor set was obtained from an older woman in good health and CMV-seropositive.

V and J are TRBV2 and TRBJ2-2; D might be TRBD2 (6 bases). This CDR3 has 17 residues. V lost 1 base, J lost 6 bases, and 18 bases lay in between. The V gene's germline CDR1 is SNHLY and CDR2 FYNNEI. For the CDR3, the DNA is TGTGCCAGCAGTGAAGGGGTCGGGGGAGAAGGGGCCGGGGAGCTGTTTTTT. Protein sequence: CASSEGVGGEGAGELFF.

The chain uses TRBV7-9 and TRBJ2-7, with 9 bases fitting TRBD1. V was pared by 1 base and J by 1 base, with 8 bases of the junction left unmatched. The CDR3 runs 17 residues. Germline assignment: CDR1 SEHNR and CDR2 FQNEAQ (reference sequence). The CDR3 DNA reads TGTGCCAGCAGCTTAGATCGGGGCGGGACAGGGTCCTACGAGCAGTACTTC. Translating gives CASSLDRGGTGSYEQYF.

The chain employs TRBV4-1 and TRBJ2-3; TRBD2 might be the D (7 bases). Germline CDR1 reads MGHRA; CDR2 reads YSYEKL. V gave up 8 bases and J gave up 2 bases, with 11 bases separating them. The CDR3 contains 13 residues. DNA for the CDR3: TGCGCCAGCGAGGGGGGGGTCACAGATACGCAGTATTTT. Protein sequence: CASEGGVTDTQYF.

CDR3 bases: TGTGCCAGCAGTTACTCCAGGGGGCAAGATACGCAGTATTTT. It translates to CASSYSRGQDTQYF. The rearrangement joins TRBV6-5 to TRBJ2-3, with 8 bases fitting TRBD1. The length of the CDR3 is 14 residues. Germline V CDR1 and CDR2: MNHEY, SVGAGI. V gave up 0 bases and J gave up 5 bases; unmatched junction bases: 1.

CDR3 amino acids: CASTRDRDSYEQYF. In DNA form, the CDR3 reads TGTGCCAGCACCCGGGACAGGGACTCCTACGAGCAGTACTTC. V and J are TRBV7-2 and TRBJ2-7, with 9 bases identical to TRBD1. This CDR3 is built from 14 residues. Losses at the gene ends were 7 bases for V and 0 bases for J; bases not matched to a gene: 4. Germline CDR1 reads SGHTA; CDR2 reads FQGNSA.

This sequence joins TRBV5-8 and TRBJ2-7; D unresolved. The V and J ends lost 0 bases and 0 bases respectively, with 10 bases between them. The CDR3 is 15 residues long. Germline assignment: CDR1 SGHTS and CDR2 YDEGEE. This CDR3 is CASSLARISSYEQYF. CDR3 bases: TGTGCCAGCAGCTTGGCCAGGATAAGCTCCTACGAGCAGTACTTC.

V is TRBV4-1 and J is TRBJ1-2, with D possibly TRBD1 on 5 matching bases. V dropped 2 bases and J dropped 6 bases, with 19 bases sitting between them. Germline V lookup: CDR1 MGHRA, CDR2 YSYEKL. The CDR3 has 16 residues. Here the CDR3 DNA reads TGCGCCAGCAGCCAAACCCGGGACTCCGGAAGGGATGGCTACACCTTC. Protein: CASSQTRDSGRDGYTF.

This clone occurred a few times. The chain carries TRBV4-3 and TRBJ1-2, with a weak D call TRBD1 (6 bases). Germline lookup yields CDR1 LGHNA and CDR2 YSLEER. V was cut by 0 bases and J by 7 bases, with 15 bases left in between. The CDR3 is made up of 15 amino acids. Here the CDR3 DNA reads TGCGCCAGCAGCCAAGACCCCACAGGGCAGTCTGGCTACACCTTC. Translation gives CASSQDPTGQSGYTF.

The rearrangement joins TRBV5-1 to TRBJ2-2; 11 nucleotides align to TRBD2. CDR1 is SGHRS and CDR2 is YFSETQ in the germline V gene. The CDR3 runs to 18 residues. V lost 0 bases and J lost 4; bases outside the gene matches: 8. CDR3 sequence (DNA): TGCGCCAGCAGCTTGGCCTTGGTAGCGGGAGGGCCCACCGGGGAGCTGTTTTTT. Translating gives CASSLALVAGGPTGELFF.

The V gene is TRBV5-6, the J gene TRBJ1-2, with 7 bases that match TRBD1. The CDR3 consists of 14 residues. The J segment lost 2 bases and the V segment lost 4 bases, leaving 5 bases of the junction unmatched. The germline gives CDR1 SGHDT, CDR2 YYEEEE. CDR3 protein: CASSLPDRNYGYTF. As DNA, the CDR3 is TGTGCCAGCAGCCTCCCGGACAGGAACTATGGCTACACCTTC. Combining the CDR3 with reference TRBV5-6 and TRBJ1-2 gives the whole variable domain DAGVTQSPTHLIKTRGQQVTLRCSPKSGHDTVSWYQQALGQGPQFIFQYYEEEERQRGNFPDRFSGHQFPNYSSELNVNALLLGDSALYLCASSLPDRNYGYTFGSGTRLTVV.

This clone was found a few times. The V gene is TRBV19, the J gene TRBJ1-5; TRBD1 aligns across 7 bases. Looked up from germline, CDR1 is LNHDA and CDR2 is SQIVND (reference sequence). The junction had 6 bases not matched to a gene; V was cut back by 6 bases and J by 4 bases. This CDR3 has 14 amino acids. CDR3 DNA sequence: TGTGCCAGTAGCCTGACAGGGCGTAATCAGCCCCAGCATTTT. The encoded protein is CASSLTGRNQPQHF. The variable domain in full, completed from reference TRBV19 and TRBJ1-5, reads DGGITQSPKYLFRKEGQNVTLSCEQNLNHDAMYWYRQDPGQGLRLIYYSQIVNDFQKGDIAEGYSVSREKKESFPLTVTSAQKNPTAFYLCASSLTGRNQPQHFGDGTRLSIL.

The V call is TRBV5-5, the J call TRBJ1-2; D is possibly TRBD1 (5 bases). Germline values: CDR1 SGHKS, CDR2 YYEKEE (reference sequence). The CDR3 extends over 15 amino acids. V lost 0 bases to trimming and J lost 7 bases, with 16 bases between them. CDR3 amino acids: CASSLDNRVGGGYTF. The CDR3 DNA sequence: TGTGCCAGCAGCTTGGACAACCGGGTCGGGGGTGGCTACACCTTC.

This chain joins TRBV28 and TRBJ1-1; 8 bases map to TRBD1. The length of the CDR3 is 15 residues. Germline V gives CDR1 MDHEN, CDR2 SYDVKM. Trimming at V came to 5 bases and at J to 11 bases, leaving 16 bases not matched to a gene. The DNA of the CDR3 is TGTGCCAGCAGTCTCCTAACCGGGACAGGTAGTATTGCTTTCTTT. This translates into CASSLLTGTGSIAFF.

For the CDR3, the DNA is TGTGCCAGTAGTATAAAGGGGGTGGATCAGCCCCAGCATTTT. This gives the protein CASSIKGVDQPQHF. J is TRBJ1-5 and V is TRBV19; D might be TRBD1 (6 bases). CDR3 length equals 14 residues. Trimming left V 2 bases short and J 5 bases short, with 10 bases between. In germline, CDR1 is LNHDA, CDR2 SQIVND (reference sequence).

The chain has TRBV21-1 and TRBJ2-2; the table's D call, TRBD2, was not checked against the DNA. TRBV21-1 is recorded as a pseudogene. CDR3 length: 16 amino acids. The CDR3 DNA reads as TGTGCCAGCCACGAAAAGGGGGGGTCCGGGGCCGGGGAGCTGTTTTTT. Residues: CASHEKGGSGAGELFF.

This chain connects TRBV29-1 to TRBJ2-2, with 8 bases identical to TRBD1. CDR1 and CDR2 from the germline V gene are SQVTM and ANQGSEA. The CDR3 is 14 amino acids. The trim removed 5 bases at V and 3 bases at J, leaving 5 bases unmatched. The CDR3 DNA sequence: TGCAGCGTTAGGACAGGGTGGGACACCGGGGAGCTGTTTTTT. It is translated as CSVRTGWDTGELFF.

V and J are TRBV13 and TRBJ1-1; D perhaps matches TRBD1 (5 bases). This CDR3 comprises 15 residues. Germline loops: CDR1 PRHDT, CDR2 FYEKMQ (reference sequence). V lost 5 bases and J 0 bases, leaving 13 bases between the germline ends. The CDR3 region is CASSRDSFMNTEAFF. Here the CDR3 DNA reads TGTGCCAGCAGCAGAGACAGTTTCATGAACACTGAAGCTTTCTTT.

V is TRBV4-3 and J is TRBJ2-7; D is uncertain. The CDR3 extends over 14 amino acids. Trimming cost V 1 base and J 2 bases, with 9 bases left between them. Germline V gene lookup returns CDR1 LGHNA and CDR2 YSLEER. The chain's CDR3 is CASSQGLRTYEQYF. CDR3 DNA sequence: TGCGCCAGCAGCCAAGGGCTCAGGACCTACGAGCAGTACTTC.